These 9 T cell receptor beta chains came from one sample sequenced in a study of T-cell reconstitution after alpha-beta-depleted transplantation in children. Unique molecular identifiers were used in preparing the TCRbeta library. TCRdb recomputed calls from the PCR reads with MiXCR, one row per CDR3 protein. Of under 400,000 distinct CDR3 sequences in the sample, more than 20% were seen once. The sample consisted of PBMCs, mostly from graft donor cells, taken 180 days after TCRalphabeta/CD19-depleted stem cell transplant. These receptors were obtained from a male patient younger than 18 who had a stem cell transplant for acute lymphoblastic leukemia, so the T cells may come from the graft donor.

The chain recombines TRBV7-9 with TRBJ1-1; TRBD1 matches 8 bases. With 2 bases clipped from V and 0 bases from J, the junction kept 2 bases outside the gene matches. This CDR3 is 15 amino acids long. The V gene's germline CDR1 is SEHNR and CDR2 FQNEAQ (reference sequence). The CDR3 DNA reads TGTGCCAGCAGCTTACAGGGGGCTGTGAACACTGAAGCTTTCTTT. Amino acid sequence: CASSLQGAVNTEAFF.

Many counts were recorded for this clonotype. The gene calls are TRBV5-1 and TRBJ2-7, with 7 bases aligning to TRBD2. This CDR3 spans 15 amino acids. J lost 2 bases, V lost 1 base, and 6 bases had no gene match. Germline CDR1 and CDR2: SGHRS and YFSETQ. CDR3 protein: CASSLLAGETYEQYF. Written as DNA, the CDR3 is TGCGCCAGCAGCTTGTTGGCGGGAGAGACCTACGAGCAGTACTTC.

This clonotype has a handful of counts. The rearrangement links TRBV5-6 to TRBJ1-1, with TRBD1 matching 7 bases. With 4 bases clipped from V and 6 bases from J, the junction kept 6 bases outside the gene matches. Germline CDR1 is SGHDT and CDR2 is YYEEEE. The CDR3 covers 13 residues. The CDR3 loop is CASSGRGKAEAFF. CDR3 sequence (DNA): TGTGCCAGCAGCGGCAGGGGGAAGGCTGAAGCTTTCTTT.

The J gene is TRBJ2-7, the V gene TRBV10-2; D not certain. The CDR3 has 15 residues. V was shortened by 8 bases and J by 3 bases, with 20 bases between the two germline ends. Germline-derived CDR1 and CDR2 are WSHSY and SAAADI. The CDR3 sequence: CASEKGQGLDYEQYF. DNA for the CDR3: TGCGCCAGCGAAAAGGGCCAAGGGTTGGACTACGAGCAGTACTTC.

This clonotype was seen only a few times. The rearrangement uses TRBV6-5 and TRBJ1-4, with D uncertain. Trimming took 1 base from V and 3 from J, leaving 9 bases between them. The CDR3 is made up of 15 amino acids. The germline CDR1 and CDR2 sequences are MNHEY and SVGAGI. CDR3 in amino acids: CASSYLGRPNEKLFF. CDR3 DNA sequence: TGTGCCAGCAGTTACTTGGGCAGACCTAATGAAAAACTGTTTTTT.

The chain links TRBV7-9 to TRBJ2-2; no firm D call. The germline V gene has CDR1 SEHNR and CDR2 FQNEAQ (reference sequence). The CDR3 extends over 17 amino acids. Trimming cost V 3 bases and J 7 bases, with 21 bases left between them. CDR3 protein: CASSFPFLRAPDGELFF. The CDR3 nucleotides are TGTGCCAGCAGCTTTCCCTTCTTAAGGGCCCCCGACGGGGAGCTGTTTTTT.

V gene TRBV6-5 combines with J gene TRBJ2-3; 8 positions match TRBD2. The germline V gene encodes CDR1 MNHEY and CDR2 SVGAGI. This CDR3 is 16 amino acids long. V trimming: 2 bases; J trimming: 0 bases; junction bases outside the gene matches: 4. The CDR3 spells CASSYESGGSTDTQYF. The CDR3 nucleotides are TGTGCCAGCAGTTACGAGTCGGGAGGGAGCACAGATACGCAGTATTTT.

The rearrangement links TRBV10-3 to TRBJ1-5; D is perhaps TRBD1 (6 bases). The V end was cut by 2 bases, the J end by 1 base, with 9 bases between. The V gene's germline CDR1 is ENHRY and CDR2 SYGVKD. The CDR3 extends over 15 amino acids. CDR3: CAISESRGSNQPQHF. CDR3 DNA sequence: TGTGCCATCAGTGAGAGTAGGGGGAGCAATCAGCCCCAGCATTTT.

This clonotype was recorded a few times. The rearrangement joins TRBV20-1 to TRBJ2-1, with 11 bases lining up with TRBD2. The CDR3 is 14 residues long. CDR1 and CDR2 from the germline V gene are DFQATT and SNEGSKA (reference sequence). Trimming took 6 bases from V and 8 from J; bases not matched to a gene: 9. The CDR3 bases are TGCAGTGCAGCTGGGACTAGCGGATCCTATGAGCAGTTCTTC. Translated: CSAAGTSGSYEQFF.